Listed below are T cell receptor beta chains from one sample, sequenced in a study of shared clonotypes between healthy human individuals. The data were produced by immunoSEQ multiplex PCR, yet TCRdb's version contains in-frame clones alone and is incomplete. In the table there are fewer than 850,000 clones, around 96% of which are singletons. The sample was naive CD8+ T cells sorted from blood. The receptors derive from a young man in good health. The CDR3 runs from the conserved cysteine through the conserved F or W. Each record gives: V gene, J gene, D gene, clone size, CDR3 protein, CDR3 DNA. The D gene is left open where the match is weak. Rows give clone size only sometimes, using once, few, many, or a class for an expanded clone.

V gene: TRBV27
J gene: TRBJ2-7
D gene: TRBD2
clone size: NA
CDR3 protein: CASSFVGGSFYEQYF
CDR3 DNA: TGTGCCAGCAGTTTCGTGGGCGGGAGCTTCTACGAGCAGTACTTC

V gene: TRBV2
J gene: TRBJ2-3
D gene: NA
clone size: once
CDR3 protein: CASDGGYTDTQYF
CDR3 DNA: TGTGCCAGCGATGGCGGATACACAGATACGCAGTATTTT

V gene: TRBV10-1
J gene: TRBJ2-2
D gene: TRBD1
clone size: once
CDR3 protein: CASSVNRGSTGELFF
CDR3 DNA: TGCGCCAGCAGTGTAAACAGGGGGAGCACCGGGGAGCTGTTTTTT

V gene: TRBV6-1
J gene: TRBJ2-2
D gene: TRBD1
clone size: NA
CDR3 protein: CASSGGTGIMTGELFF
CDR3 DNA: TGTGCCAGCAGTGGGGGGACAGGGATTATGACCGGGGAGCTGTTTTTT

V gene: TRBV10-3
J gene: TRBJ2-1
D gene: NA
clone size: NA
CDR3 protein: CAIGDGANNEQFF
CDR3 DNA: TGTGCCATCGGCGATGGAGCCAACAATGAGCAGTTCTTC

V gene: TRBV4-1
J gene: TRBJ2-5
D gene: NA
clone size: NA
CDR3 protein: CASSPWSGETQYF
CDR3 DNA: TGCGCCAGCAGCCCTTGGTCCGGGGAGACCCAGTACTTC

V gene: TRBV7-8
J gene: TRBJ1-1
D gene: NA
clone size: NA
CDR3 protein: CASSLVGQNKMNTEAFF
CDR3 DNA: TGTGCCAGCAGCTTAGTCGGACAGAACAAAATGAACACTGAAGCTTTCTTT

V gene: TRBV7-9
J gene: TRBJ2-2
D gene: TRBD2
clone size: NA
CDR3 protein: CASSPGTRPGELFF
CDR3 DNA: TGTGCCAGCAGCCCCGGGACTAGGCCCGGGGAGCTGTTTTTT

V gene: TRBV27
J gene: TRBJ1-2
D gene: TRBD1
clone size: NA
CDR3 protein: CASRPVVEKQGNYGYTF
CDR3 DNA: TGTGCCAGCAGGCCGGTCGTAGAAAAACAGGGGAACTATGGCTACACCTTC

V gene: TRBV7-9
J gene: TRBJ2-7
D gene: NA
clone size: NA
CDR3 protein: CASSSTERTYEQYF
CDR3 DNA: TGTGCCAGCAGCTCGACCGAGCGGACCTACGAGCAGTACTTC

V gene: TRBV28
J gene: TRBJ2-1
D gene: NA
clone size: NA
CDR3 protein: CASSKVSYNEQFF
CDR3 DNA: TGTGCCAGTAGTAAGGTGTCCTACAATGAGCAGTTCTTC

V gene: TRBV7-6
J gene: TRBJ2-2
D gene: TRBD1
clone size: NA
CDR3 protein: CASSRQGYTGELFF
CDR3 DNA: TGTGCCAGCAGCCGACAGGGGTACACCGGGGAGCTGTTTTTT

V gene: TRBV28
J gene: TRBJ2-7
D gene: NA
clone size: NA
CDR3 protein: CATVQGGQYF
CDR3 DNA: TGTGCCACCGTACAGGGAGGACAGTACTTC

V gene: TRBV9
J gene: TRBJ2-1
D gene: NA
clone size: NA
CDR3 protein: CASSVEGSGNEQFF
CDR3 DNA: TGTGCCAGCAGCGTAGAAGGTAGCGGTAATGAGCAGTTCTTC

V gene: TRBV27
J gene: TRBJ1-1
D gene: NA
clone size: NA
CDR3 protein: CASSLLGARWNTEAFF
CDR3 DNA: TGTGCCAGCAGTTTACTAGGGGCTCGTTGGAACACTGAAGCTTTCTTT

V gene: TRBV30
J gene: TRBJ2-7
D gene: TRBD1
clone size: NA
CDR3 protein: CAWTDGQGFSYEQYF
CDR3 DNA: TGTGCCTGGACCGACGGACAGGGTTTCTCCTACGAGCAGTACTTC

V gene: TRBV27
J gene: TRBJ2-7
D gene: TRBD2
clone size: NA
CDR3 protein: CASSPGLAGRRSYEQYF
CDR3 DNA: TGTGCCAGCAGTCCGGGACTAGCGGGACGACGCTCCTACGAGCAGTACTTC

V gene: TRBV5-6
J gene: TRBJ2-1
D gene: NA
clone size: NA
CDR3 protein: CASSLPGNEQFF
CDR3 DNA: TGTGCCAGCAGCTTGCCTGGCAATGAGCAGTTCTTC

V gene: TRBV5-6
J gene: TRBJ2-7
D gene: NA
clone size: NA
CDR3 protein: CASSPTEAGDYEQYF
CDR3 DNA: TGTGCCAGCAGTCCTACAGAAGCAGGGGACTACGAGCAGTACTTC

V gene: TRBV6-1
J gene: TRBJ2-1
D gene: NA
clone size: NA
CDR3 protein: CASSERRTEQFF
CDR3 DNA: TGTGCCAGCAGTGAAAGACGGACTGAGCAGTTCTTC

V gene: TRBV27
J gene: TRBJ1-4
D gene: NA
clone size: NA
CDR3 protein: CASRGTGGHTNEKLFF
CDR3 DNA: TGTGCCAGCAGAGGTACGGGGGGCCATACTAATGAAAAACTGTTTTTT

V gene: TRBV5-4
J gene: TRBJ2-3
D gene: TRBD2
clone size: NA
CDR3 protein: CASSFSPGGGSTDTQYF
CDR3 DNA: TGTGCCAGCAGCTTTTCTCCCGGGGGGGGGTCCACAGATACGCAGTATTTT